This entry lists 2 T cell receptor beta chains sequenced from one sample in a study of T cell responses to AZD1222 COVID-19 vaccine. Clones were sequenced by immunoSEQ multiplex PCR, and TCRdb holds only the in-frame ones, with some missing. This sample has 140,000 to 150,000 clones; 88% occur once, and the top ten carry 5% to 5.5%. Sequenced material: peripheral blood, taken 28 days after the second dose of the MenACWY control vaccine. The origin of the receptors is an adult who received the MenACWY meningococcal vaccine as a control.

The V call is TRBV27, the J call TRBJ2-7, with D unresolved. CDR1 and CDR2 from the germline V gene are MNHEY and SMNVEV (reference sequence). The CDR3 runs to 15 residues. V was pared by 5 bases and J by 3 bases, with 17 bases between. This CDR3 reads CASSVLPDTGYEQYF. CDR3 sequence (DNA): TGTGCCAGCAGTGTCCTTCCTGACACCGGCTACGAGCAGTACTTC.

The CDR3 here is CAWSPGGETQYF. CDR3 bases: TGTGCCTGGAGTCCGGGGGGAGAGACCCAGTACTTC. The chain has TRBV30 and TRBJ2-5; 7 bases are shared with TRBD2. Germline CDR1 reads GTSNPN; CDR2 reads SVGIG (reference sequence). The length of the CDR3 is 12 residues. Trimming took 2 bases from V and 4 from J; bases not matched to a gene: 1.